This T cell receptor beta chain appears in the sequencing data of a study of glioma-infiltrating T cells after dendritic cell vaccination (dated by TCRdb to about 2016). Study-level background: The cohort comprised around 15 glioblastoma patients from Phase I and II dendritic cell vaccination trials, 9 newly diagnosed and 6 with recurrent disease. Between the early 2000s and the early 2010s, patients were given autologous tumor lysate-pulsed dendritic cell vaccination. The vaccine consisted of monocyte-derived dendritic cells cultured less than 9 days with IL-4 and GM-CSF, then pulsed overnight with autologous tumor lysate. Patients received three intradermal dendritic cell vaccine injections at biweekly intervals in the arm below the axilla. Tumor-infiltrating lymphocyte content was quantified and tumor and blood repertoires were compared in dendritic cell-vaccinated glioblastoma patients by deep sequencing of TCR beta CDR3 regions. Survival after dendritic cell vaccination was correlated with TCR sequencing metrics, such as TIL content and the overlap between tumor and blood repertoires. What the authors observed across the whole study: The cohort was small and heterogeneous, only a few patients had full blood and tumor sets, and even fewer had initial-recurrent tumor pairs. No direct relationship between TCR clonality and survival was found, suggesting a diverse polyclonal response may matter. The three-group TCR overlap response model was described as speculative and requiring prospective validation. After dendritic cell vaccination, a higher estimated pretreatment TIL content predicted longer time to progression and longer overall survival.

As to this clone: Its antigen is not yet known. No quality values exist for individual bases; no much larger clone is one base distant.

Using the immunoSEQ assay, TCRB CDR3 regions were amplified from roughly 2.1 micrograms of genomic DNA, or from all available DNA when less than that was on hand. For multiplex PCR, 60 forward primers for TCR V beta segments and 13 reverse primers for J beta segments were used. To estimate the number of reads per starting template, synthetic control templates were added to each sample at limiting dilution. Sequencing produced 87 bp reads on the Illumina HiSeq System. Under the source paper's analysis protocol: To remove PCR and sequencing errors, closely related sequences were merged with a nearest neighbor algorithm. TCR overlap was measured as the percentage of unique tumor TCR beta sequences that were also present in the peripheral blood of the same patient. This immuneACCESS table, as held by TCRdb, lists in-frame sequences with V and J called but not all clones. Of the missing ones, under half trace to an unresolved V gene in checked studies; the others have no known cause. V, J and clone size derive from that table, while D and trimming were established from the DNA sequence. Recorded for this sample are 65,000 to 80,000 clones; around 86% of them occurred a single time. Jointly, the top ten make up 2% to 2.5% of the sample.

The time point tag for this specimen amounts to: after dendritic cell vaccination, including at tumor progression/relapse. To be selected, patients needed enough residual fresh-frozen tumor tissue and more than two years of available survival data. Although molecular status otherwise differed among the glioblastoma patients, no patient had an isocitrate dehydrogenase mutation. PBMC were collected before vaccination, two weeks after the third vaccination, and at tumor progression if progression occurred. Genomic DNA was extracted with the Qiagen DNeasy Blood extraction Kit. V sheds 7 bases and J sheds 2 bases, leaving 12 bases between their ends. CDR1 and CDR2 were assigned from the germline V gene as MNHNS and SASEGT. Including cysteine and phenylalanine, the CDR3 has 14 amino acids. The kept DNA is CDR3 alone, 42 bases in frame from the first base.

The source material was blood, sampled after dendritic cell vaccination. The sequence joins TRBV6-1 to TRBJ1-5; no D gene can be assigned with confidence. This TCR came from a human donor with glioblastoma. The CDR3 reads as follows: CASTGKGGNQPQHF. The nucleotide sequence reads TGTGCCAGCACCGGAAAGGGAGGCAATCAGCCCCAGCATTTT.